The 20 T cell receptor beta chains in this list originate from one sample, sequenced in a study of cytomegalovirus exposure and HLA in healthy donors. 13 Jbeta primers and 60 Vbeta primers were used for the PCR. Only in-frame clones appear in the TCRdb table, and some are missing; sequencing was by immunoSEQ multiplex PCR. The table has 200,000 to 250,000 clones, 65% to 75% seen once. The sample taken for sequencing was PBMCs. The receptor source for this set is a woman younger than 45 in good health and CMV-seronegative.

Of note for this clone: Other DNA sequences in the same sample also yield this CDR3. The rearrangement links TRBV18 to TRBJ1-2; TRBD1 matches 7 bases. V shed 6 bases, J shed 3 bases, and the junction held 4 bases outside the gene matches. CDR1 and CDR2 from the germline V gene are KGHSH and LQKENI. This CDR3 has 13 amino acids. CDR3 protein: CASSPDRDYGYTF. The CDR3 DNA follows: TGTGCCAGCTCTCCCGACAGGGACTATGGCTACACCTTC.

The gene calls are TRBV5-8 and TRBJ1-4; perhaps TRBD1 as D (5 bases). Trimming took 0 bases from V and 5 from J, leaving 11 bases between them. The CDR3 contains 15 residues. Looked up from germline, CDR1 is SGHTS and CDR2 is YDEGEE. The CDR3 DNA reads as TGTGCCAGCAGCTTGGTGCACAGGACGAATGAAAAACTGTTTTTT. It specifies CASSLVHRTNEKLFF.

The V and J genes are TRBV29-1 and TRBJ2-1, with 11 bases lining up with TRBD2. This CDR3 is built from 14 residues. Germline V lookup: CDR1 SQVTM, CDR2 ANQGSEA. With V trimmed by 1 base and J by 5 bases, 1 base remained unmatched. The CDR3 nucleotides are TGCAGCGTTGAAGGACTAGCGGGGAACAATGAGCAGTTCTTC. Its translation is CSVEGLAGNNEQFF.

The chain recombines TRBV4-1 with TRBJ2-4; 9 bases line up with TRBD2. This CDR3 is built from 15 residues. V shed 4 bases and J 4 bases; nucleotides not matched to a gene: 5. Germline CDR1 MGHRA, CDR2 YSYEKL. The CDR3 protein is CASSLLAGVKNIQYF. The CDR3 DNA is TGCGCCAGCAGCCTATTAGCGGGAGTAAAAAACATTCAGTACTTC.

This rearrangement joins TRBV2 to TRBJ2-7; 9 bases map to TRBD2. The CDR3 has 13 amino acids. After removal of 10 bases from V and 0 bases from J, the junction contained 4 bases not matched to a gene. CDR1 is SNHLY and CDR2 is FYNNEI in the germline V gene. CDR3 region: CATTTSGSYEQYF. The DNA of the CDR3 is TGTGCCACAACGACTAGCGGCTCCTACGAGCAGTACTTC.

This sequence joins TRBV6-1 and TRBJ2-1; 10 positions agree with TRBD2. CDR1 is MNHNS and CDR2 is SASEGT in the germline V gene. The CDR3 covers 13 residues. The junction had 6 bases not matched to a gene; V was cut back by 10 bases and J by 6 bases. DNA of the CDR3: TGTGCCACCGTAGCGGGAGGAACCAATGAGCAGTTCTTC. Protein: CATVAGGTNEQFF.

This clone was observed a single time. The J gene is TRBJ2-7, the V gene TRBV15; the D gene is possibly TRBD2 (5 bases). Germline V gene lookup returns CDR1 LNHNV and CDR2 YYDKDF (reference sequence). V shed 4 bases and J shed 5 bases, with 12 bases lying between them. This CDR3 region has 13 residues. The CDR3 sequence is CATSTGRVDEQYF. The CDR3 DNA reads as TGTGCCACCAGCACGGGAAGGGTAGACGAGCAGTACTTC.

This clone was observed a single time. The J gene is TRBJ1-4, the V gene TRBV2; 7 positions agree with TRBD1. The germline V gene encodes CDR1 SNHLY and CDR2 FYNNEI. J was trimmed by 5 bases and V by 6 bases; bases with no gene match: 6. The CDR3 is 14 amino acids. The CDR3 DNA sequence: TGTGCCAGCAGATCGGACAGGCGGAATGAAAAACTGTTTTTT. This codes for CASRSDRRNEKLFF.

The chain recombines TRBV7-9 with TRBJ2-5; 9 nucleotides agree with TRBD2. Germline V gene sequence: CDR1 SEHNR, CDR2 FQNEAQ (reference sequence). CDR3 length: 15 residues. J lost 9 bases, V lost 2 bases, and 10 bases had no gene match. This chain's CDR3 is CASSLNPGSGSSQYF. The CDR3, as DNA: TGTGCCAGCAGCTTAAATCCTGGTAGCGGGAGCTCCCAGTACTTC.

CDR3 amino acids: CASSSDRAEAFF. CDR3 in DNA: TGTGCCAGCAGTTCGGACAGGGCTGAAGCTTTCTTT. The V and J genes are TRBV6-5 and TRBJ1-1; 8 bases line up with TRBD1. Trimming at V came to 4 bases and at J to 6 bases, leaving 1 base not matched to a gene. CDR1 and CDR2 from the germline V gene are MNHEY and SVGAGI. The CDR3 loop spans 12 amino acids.

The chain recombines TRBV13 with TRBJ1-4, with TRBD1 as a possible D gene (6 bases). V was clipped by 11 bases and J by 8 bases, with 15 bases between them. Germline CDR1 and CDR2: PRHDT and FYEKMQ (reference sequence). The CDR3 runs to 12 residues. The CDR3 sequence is CAHGGGAEKLFF. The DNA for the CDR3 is TGTGCCCACGGGGGGGGCGCGGAAAAACTGTTTTTT.

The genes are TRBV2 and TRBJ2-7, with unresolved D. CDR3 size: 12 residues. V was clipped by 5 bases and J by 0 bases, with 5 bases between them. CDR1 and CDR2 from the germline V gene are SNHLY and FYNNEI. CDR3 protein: CASSSDSYEQYF. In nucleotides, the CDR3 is TGTGCCAGCAGTAGCGACTCCTACGAGCAGTACTTC. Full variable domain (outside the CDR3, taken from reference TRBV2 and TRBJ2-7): EPEVTQTPSHQVTQMGQEVILRCVPISNHLYFYWYRQILGQKVEFLVSFYNNEISEKSEIFDDQFSVERPDGSNFTLKIRSTKLEDSAMYFCASSSDSYEQYFGPGTRLTVT.

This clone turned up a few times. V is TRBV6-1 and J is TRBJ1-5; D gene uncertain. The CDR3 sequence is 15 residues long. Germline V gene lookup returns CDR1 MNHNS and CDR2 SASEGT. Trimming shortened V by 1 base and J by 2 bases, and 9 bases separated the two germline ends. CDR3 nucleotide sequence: TGTGCCAGCAGTGAAGGGCACCAGGGCAATCAGCCCCAGCATTTT. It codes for CASSEGHQGNQPQHF.

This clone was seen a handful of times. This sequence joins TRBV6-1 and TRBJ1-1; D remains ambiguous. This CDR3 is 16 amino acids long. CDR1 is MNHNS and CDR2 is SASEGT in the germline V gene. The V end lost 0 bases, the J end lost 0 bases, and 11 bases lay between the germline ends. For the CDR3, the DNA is TGTGCCAGCAGTGAAGCGTGGGCAGGCATGAACACTGAAGCTTTCTTT. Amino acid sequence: CASSEAWAGMNTEAFF.

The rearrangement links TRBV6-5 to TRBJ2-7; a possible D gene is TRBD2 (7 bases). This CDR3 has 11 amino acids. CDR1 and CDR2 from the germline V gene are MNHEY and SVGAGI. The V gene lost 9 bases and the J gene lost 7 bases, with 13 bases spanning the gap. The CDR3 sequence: CASTGGIEQYF. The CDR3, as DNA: TGTGCCAGTACGGGGGGCATTGAGCAGTACTTC.

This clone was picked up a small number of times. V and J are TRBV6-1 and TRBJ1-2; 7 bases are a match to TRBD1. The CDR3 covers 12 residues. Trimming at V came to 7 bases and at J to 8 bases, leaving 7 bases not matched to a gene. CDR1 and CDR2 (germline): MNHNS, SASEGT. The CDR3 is CASTLTGEGYTF. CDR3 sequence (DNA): TGTGCCAGCACCTTAACAGGGGAAGGCTACACCTTC.

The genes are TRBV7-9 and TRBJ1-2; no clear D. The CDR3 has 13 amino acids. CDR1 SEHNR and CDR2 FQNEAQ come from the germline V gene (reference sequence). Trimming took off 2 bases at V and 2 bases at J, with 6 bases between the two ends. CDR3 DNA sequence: TGTGCCAGCAGCTTAAAGCAAAACTATGGCTACACCTTC. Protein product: CASSLKQNYGYTF.

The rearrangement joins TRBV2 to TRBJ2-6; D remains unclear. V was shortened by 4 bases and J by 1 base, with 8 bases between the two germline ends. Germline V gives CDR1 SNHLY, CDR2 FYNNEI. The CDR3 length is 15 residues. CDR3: CASSAAQSGANVLTF. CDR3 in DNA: TGTGCCAGCAGTGCCGCACAGTCTGGGGCCAACGTCCTGACTTTC.

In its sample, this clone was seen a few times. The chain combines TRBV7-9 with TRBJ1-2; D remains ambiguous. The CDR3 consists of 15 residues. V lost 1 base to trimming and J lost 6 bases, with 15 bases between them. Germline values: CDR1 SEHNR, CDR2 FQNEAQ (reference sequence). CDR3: CASSLGSDSRDGYTF. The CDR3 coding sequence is TGTGCCAGCAGCTTAGGGTCGGACTCAAGAGATGGCTACACCTTC.

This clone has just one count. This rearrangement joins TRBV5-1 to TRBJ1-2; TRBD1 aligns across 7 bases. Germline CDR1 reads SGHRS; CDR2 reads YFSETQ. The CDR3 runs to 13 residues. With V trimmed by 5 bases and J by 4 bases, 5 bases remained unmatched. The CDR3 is CASREDRLYGYTF. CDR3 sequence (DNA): TGCGCCAGCAGAGAGGACAGGCTCTATGGCTACACCTTC.